This T cell receptor (beta chain) was identified in a study of cytomegalovirus exposure and HLA in healthy donors. The V end lost 5 bases, the J end lost 5 bases, and 16 bases lay between the germline ends. The CDR3 has 15 residues. Germline lookup yields CDR1 LNHDA and CDR2 SQIVND (reference sequence). A remark on this clone: The antigen remains unidentified.

PCR primers comprised 60 Vbeta and 13 Jbeta primers. Assay: immunoSEQ multiplex PCR; the TCRdb copy retains only in-frame clones and omits some. The table shows 150,000 to 200,000 clones, with approximately 84% occurring only once. Study-level findings and limits: One later analysis reportedly identified an Asian-associated ancestry cluster that showed fewer N-insertions than the approximately 710-donor mean.

This TCR was recovered from a male donor in good health and CMV-seropositive. Material for sequencing was PBMCs. The rearrangement uses TRBV19 and TRBJ2-4; possibly TRBD2 for D (6 bases). The CDR3 coding sequence is TGTGCCAGTAGTTCCTTCCTACTAGCTCAAAACATTCAGTACTTC. Translated, it gives CASSSFLLAQNIQYF.